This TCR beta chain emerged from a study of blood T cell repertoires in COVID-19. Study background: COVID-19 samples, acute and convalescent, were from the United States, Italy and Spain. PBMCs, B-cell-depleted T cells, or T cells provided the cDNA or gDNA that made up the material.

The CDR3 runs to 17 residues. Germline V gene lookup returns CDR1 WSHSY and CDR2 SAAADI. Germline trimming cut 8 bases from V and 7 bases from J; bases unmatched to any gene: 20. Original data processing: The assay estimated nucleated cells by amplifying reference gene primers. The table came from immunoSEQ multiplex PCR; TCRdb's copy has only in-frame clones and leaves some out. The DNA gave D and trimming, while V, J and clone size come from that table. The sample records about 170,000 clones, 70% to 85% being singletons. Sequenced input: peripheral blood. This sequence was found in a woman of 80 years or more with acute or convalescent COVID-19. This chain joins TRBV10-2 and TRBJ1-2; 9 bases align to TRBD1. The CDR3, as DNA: TGCGCCAGCTACGGACCGAATATGGGACAGGGTGTAGGTGGCTACACCTTC. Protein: CASYGPNMGQGVGGYTF.